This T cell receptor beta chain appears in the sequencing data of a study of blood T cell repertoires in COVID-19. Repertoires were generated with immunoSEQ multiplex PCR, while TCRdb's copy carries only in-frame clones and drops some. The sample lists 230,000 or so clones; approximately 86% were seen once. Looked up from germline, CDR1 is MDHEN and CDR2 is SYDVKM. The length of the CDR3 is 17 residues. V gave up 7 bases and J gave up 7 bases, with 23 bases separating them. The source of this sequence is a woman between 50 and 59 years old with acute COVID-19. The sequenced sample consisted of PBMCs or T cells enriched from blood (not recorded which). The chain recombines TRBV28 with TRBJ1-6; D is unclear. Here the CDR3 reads CASTSTTALRGNSPLHF. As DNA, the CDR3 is TGTGCCAGCACCTCCACTACCGCACTCCGCGGCAATTCACCCCTCCACTTT.